Listed below are T cell receptor beta chains from one sample, sequenced in a study of T-cell reconstitution after alpha-beta-depleted transplantation in children. One entry per CDR3 protein, called by TCRdb with MiXCR from the PCR reads. This sample has a few hundred thousand distinct CDR3 sequences, with less than 15% found just once. The source was PBMCs, collected from the stem cell graft. These TCRs come from a human donor who donated a stem cell graft to a child with Fanconi anemia. Each CDR3 is given with its conserved first and last residue. The order of the fields is V gene, J gene, clone size, CDR3 protein. The size field is filled for only some rows; it gives once, few, many or a size class.

>TRBV5-1|TRBJ2-6|few
CASSLQWGANVLTF
>TRBV6-1|TRBJ1-2|NA
CASGRGPTYGYTF
>TRBV7-6|TRBJ1-1|few
CASSPIPTGSEAFF
>TRBV4-3|TRBJ1-2|NA
CASSRQGGGYTF
>TRBV7-2|TRBJ1-2|many
CASSLAVRGFYGYTF
>TRBV7-9|TRBJ2-2|many
CASSLNKNLNTGELFF
>TRBV7-6|TRBJ2-1|few
CASSSSGASSYNEQFF
>TRBV12-3/TRBV12-4|TRBJ1-2|few
CAINYLLGGFRDYGYTF
>TRBV6-2/TRBV6-3|TRBJ2-7|NA
CASYGRGYEQYF
>TRBV12-3/TRBV12-4|TRBJ2-1|few
CASSSTVRGEQFF
>TRBV2|TRBJ1-1|many
CASERELDTEAFF
>TRBV7-9|TRBJ2-4|NA
CASSRGQGGGIQYF
>TRBV18|TRBJ2-1|many
CASSPGQNNEQFF
>TRBV5-8|TRBJ1-1|NA
CASSSLPGQGGYTEAFF
>TRBV5-6|TRBJ2-2|NA
CASSLVTPPPGELFF
>TRBV12-3/TRBV12-4|TRBJ2-4|NA
CASSLGRRLAKNIQYF
>TRBV6-5|TRBJ1-4|NA
CASSYSLDRSEEKLFF
>TRBV5-1|TRBJ2-3|few
CASSETGTSGTDTQYF
>TRBV5-1|TRBJ1-6|NA
CASSLETGLPLHF
>TRBV20-1|TRBJ2-5|NA
CSASVRGETQYF
>TRBV4-3|TRBJ1-1|few
CASSQDAQVHTEAFF
>TRBV5-1|TRBJ2-3|many
CASSFGQGLSDTQYF